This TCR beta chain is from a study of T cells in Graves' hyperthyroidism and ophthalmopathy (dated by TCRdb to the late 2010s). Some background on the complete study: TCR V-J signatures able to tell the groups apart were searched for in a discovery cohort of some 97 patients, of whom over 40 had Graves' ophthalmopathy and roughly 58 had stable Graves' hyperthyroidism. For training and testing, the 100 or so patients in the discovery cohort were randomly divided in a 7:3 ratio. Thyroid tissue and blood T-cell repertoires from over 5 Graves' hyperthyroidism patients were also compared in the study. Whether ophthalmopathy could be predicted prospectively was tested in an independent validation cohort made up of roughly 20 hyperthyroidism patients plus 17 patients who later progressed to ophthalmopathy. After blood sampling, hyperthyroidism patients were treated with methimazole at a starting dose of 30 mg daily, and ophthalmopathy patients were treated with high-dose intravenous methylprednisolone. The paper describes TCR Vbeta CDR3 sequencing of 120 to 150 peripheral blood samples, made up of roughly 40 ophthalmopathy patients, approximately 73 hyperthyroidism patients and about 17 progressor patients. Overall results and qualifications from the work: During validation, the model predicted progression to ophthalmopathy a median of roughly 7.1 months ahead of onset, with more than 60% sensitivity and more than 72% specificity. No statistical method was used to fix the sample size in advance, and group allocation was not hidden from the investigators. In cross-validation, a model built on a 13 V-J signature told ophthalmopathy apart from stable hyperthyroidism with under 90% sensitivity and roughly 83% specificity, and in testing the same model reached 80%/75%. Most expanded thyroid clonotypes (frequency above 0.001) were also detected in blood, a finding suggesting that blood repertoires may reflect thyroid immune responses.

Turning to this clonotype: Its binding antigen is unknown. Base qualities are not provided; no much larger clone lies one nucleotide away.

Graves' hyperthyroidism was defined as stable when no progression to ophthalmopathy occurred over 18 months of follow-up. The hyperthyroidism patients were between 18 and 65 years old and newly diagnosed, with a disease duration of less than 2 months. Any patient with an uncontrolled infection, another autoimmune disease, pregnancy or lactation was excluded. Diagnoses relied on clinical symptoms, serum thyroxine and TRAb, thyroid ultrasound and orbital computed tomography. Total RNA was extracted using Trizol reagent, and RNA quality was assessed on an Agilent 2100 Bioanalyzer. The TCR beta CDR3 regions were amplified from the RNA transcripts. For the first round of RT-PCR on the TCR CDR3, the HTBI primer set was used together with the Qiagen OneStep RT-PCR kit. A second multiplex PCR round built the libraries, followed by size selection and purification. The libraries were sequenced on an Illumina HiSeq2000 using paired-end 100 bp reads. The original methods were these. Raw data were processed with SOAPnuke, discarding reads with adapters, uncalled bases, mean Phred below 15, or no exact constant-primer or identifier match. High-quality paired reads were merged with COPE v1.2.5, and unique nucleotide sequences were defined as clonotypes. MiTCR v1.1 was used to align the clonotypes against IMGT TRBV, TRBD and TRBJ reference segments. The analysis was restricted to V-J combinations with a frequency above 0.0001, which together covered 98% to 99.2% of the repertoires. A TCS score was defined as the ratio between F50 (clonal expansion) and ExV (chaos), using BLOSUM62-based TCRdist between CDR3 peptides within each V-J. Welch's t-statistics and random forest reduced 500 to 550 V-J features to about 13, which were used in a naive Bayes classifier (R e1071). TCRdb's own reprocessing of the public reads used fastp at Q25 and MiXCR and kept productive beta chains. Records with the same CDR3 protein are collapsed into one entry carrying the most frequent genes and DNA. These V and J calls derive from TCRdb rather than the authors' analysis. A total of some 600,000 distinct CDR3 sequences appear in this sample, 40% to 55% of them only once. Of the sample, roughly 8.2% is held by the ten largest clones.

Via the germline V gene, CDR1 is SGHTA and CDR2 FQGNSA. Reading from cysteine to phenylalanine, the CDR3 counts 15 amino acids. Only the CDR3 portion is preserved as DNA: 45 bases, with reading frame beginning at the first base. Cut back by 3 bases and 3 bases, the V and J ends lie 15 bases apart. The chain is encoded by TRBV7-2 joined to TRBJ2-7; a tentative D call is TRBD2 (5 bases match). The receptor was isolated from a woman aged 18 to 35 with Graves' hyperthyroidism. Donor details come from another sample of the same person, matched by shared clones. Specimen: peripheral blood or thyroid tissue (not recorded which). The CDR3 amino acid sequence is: CASSLGATGHYEQYF. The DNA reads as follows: TGTGCCAGCAGCTTGGGAGCGACGGGTCACTACGAGCAGTACTTC.